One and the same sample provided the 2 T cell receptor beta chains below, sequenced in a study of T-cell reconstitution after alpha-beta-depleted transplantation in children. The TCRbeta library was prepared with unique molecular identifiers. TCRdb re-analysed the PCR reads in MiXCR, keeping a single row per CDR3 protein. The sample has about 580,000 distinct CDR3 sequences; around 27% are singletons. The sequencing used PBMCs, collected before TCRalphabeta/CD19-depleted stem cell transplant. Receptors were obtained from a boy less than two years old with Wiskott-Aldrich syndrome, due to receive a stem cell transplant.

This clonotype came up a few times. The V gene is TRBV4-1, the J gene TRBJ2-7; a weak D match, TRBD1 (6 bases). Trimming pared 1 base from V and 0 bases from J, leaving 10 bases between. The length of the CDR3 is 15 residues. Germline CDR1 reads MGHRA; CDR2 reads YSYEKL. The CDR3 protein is CASSQGGPNSYEQYF. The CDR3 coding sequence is TGCGCCAGCAGCCAAGGGGGGCCTAACTCCTACGAGCAGTACTTC.

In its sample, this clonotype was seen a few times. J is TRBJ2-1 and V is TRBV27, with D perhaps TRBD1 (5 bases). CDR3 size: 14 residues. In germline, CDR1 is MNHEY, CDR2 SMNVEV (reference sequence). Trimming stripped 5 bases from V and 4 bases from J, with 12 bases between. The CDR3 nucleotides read TGTGCCAGCAGTCCAAAAACAGGTTACAATGAGCAGTTCTTC. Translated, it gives CASSPKTGYNEQFF.